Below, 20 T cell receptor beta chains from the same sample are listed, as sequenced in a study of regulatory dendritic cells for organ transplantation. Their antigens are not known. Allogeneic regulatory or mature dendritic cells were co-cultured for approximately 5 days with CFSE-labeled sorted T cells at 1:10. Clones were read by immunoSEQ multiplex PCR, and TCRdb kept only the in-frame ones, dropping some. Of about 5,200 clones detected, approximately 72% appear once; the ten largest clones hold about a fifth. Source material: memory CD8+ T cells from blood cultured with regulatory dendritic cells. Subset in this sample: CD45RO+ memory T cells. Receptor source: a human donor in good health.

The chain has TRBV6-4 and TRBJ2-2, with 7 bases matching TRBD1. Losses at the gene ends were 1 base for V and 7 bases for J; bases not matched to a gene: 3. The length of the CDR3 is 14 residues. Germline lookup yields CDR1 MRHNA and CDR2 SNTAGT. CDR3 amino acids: CASSDLGDSGELFF. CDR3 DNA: TGTGCCAGCAGTGACTTGGGGGACAGCGGGGAGCTGTTTTTT.

The DNA for the CDR3 is TGTGCCAGCAGTCGGACTAGCGGGAGCCCTGATGAGCAGTTCTTC. This encodes CASSRTSGSPDEQFF. The chain couples TRBV6-5 to TRBJ2-1; 13 bases align to TRBD2. Losses at the gene ends were 5 bases for V and 8 bases for J; bases not matched to a gene: 6. Germline-derived CDR1 and CDR2 are MNHEY and SVGAGI. The CDR3 runs to 15 residues.

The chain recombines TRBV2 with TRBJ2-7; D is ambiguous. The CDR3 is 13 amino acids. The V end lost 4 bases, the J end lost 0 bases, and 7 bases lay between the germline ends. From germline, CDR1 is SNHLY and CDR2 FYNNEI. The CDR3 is CASSVGISYEQYF. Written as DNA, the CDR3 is TGTGCCAGCAGTGTCGGAATCTCCTACGAGCAGTACTTC. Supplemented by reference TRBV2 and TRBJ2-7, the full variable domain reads EPEVTQTPSHQVTQMGQEVILRCVPISNHLYFYWYRQILGQKVEFLVSFYNNEISEKSEIFDDQFSVERPDGSNFTLKIRSTKLEDSAMYFCASSVGISYEQYFGPGTRLTVT.

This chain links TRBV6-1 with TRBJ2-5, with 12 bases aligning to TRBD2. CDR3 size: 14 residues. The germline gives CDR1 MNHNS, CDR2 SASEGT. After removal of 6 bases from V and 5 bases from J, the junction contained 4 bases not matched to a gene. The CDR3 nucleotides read TGTGCCAGCAGACTAGCGGGGGGTAGGGAGACCCAGTACTTC. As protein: CASRLAGGRETQYF.

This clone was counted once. The CDR3 is CASSQGTSSSGANVLTF. CDR3 coding DNA: TGCGCCAGCAGCCAAGGGACTAGCAGCTCTGGGGCCAACGTCCTGACTTTC. This rearrangement joins TRBV4-3 to TRBJ2-6; 8 bases map to TRBD2. The germline V gene has CDR1 LGHNA and CDR2 YSLEER. Trimming cost V 1 base and J 0 bases; bases outside gene matches: 2. This CDR3 region has 17 residues.

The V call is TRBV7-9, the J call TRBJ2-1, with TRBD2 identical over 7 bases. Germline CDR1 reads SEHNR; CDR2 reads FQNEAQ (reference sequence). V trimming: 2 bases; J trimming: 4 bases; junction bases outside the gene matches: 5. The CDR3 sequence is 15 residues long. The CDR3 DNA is TGTGCCAGCAGCTTAACGGGAGGCGTATACAATGAGCAGTTCTTC. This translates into CASSLTGGVYNEQFF. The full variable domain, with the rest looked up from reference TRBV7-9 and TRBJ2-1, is DTGVSQNPRHKITKRGQNVTFRCDPISEHNRLYWYRQTLGQGPEFLTYFQNEAQLEKSRLLSDRFSAERPKGSFSTLEIQRTEQGDSAMYLCASSLTGGVYNEQFFGPGTRLTVL.

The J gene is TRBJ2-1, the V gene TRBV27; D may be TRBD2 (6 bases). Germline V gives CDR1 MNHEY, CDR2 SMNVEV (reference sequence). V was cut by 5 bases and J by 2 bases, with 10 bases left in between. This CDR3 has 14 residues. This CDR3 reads CASSRLGTYNEQFF. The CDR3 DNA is TGTGCCAGCAGTCGACTAGGAACCTACAATGAGCAGTTCTTC.

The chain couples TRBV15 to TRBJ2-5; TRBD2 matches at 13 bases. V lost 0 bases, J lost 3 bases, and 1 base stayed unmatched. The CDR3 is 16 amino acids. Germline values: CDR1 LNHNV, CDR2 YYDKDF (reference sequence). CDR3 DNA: TGTGCCACCAGCAGAGACGGACTAGCGGGGGAAGAGACCCAGTACTTC. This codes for CATSRDGLAGEETQYF.

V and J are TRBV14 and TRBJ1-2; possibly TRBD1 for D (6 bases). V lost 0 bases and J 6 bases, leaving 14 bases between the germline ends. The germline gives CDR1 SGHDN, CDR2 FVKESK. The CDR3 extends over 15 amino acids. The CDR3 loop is CASSQDHQGIDGYTF. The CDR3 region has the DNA TGTGCCAGCAGCCAAGATCACCAGGGGATCGATGGCTACACCTTC. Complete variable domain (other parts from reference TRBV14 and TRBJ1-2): EAGVTQFPSHSVIEKGQTVTLRCDPISGHDNLYWYRRVMGKEIKFLLHFVKESKQDESGMPNNRFLAERTGGTYSTLKVQPAELEDSGVYFCASSQDHQGIDGYTFGSGTRLTVV.

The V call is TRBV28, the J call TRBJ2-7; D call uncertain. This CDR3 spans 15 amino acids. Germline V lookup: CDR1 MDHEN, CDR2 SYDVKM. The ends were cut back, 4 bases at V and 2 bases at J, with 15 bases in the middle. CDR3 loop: CASSSMVLAPYEQYF. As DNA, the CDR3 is TGTGCCAGCAGTTCCATGGTCTTAGCTCCCTACGAGCAGTACTTC. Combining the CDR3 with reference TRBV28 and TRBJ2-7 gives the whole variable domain DVKVTQSSRYLVKRTGEKVFLECVQDMDHENMFWYRQDPGLGLRLIYFSYDVKMKEKGDIPEGYSVSREKKERFSLILESASTNQTSMYLCASSSMVLAPYEQYFGPGTRLTVT.

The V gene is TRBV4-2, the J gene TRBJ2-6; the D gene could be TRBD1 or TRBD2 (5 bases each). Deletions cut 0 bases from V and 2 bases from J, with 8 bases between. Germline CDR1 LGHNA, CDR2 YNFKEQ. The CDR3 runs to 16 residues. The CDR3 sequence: CASSQDEGTGANVLTF. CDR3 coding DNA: TGTGCCAGCAGCCAAGACGAGGGGACTGGGGCCAACGTCCTGACTTTC.

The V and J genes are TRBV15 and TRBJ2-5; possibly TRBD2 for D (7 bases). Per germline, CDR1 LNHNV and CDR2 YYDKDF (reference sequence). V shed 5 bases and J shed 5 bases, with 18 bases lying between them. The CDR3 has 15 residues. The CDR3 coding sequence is TGTGCCACCAGCCAGAGCTGGGGGGGCACGGAGACCCAGTACTTC. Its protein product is CATSQSWGGTETQYF.

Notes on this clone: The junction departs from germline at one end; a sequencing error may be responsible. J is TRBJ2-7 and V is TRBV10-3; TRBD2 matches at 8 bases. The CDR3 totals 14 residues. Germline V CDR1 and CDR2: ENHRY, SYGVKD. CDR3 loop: CASSYVAGGHEQYF. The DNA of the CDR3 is TGTGCCAGCAGTTACGTCGCGGGAGGTCACGAGCAGTACTTC.

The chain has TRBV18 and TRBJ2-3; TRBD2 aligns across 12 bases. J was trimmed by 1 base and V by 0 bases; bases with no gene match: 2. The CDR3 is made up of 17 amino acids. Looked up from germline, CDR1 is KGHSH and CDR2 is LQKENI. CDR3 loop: CASSPPRTSGGTDTQYF. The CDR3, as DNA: TGTGCCAGCTCACCACCTCGGACTAGCGGGGGCACAGATACGCAGTATTTT.

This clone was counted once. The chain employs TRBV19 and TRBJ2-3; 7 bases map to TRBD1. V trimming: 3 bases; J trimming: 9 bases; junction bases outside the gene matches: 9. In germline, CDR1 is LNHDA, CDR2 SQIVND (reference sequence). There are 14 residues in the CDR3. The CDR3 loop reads CASSIGVQGMTQYF. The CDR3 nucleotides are TGTGCCAGTAGTATCGGGGTACAGGGGATGACGCAGTATTTT.

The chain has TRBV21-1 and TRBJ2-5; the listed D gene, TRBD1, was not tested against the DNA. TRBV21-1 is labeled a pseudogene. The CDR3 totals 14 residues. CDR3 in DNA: TGTGCCAGCAGCAAAGACAGGGGGCAAGAGACCCAGTACTTC. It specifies CASSKDRGQETQYF.

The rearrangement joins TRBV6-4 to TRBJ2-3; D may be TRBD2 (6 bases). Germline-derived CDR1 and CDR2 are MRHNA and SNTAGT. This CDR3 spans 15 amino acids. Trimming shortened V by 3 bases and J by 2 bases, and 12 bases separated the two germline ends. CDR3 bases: TGTGCCAGCAGTGATGGGGGGAGAGACACAGATACGCAGTATTTT. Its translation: CASSDGGRDTDTQYF.

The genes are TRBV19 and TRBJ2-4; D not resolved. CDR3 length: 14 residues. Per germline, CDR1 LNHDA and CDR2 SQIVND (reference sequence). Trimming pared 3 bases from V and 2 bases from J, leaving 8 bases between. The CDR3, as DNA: TGTGCCAGTAGTATCGGATGGACCAAAAACATTCAGTACTTC. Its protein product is CASSIGWTKNIQYF. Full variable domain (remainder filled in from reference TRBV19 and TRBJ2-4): DGGITQSPKYLFRKEGQNVTLSCEQNLNHDAMYWYRQDPGQGLRLIYYSQIVNDFQKGDIAEGYSVSREKKESFPLTVTSAQKNPTAFYLCASSIGWTKNIQYFGAGTRLSVL.

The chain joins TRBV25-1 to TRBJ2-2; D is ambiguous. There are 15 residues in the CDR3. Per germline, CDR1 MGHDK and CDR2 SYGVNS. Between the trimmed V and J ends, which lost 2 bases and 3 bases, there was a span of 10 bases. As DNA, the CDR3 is TGTGCCAGCAGTGAAGGCAGGTTGGACACCGGGGAGCTGTTTTTT. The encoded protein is CASSEGRLDTGELFF.

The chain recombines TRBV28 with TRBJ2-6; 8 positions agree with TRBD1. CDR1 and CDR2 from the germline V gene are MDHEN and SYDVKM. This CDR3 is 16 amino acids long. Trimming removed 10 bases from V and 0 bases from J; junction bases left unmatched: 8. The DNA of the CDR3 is TGTGCCACCACCGGACAGGGCATCTCTGGGGCCAACGTCCTGACTTTC. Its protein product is CATTGQGISGANVLTF.